This TCR beta chain was identified during a study of molecular identifiers for immune sequencing clone quantification. Whole-study context: In replicates, RNA from roughly 18,000 or 92,000 naive CD8 cells was split five ways, four sequenced. Broader study findings: Clones of above 20 RNA copies carried over 97% of effector molecules; in naive cells they carried under 1%.

It was with previously described methods and listed TCR primers that bulk TCR libraries were made. One entry per CDR3 protein, called by TCRdb with MiXCR from the PCR reads. The sample consists of 100,000 or so distinct CDR3 sequences, approximately 40% of them appearing once. V was shortened by 5 bases and J by 2 bases, with 11 bases between the two germline ends. This CDR3 region has 14 residues. Germline-derived CDR1 and CDR2 are LNHNV and YYDKDF (reference sequence). In the case of this clonotype: Its specificity is unknown.

The sample comprised naive CD8+ T cells from blood, with Jurkat cell RNA spiked in. Specified subset: FACS-sorted CD8+CD4-CCR7+CD45RA+ naive T cells. The TCR was taken from a human donor in good health. Some libraries in this study had Jurkat cell RNA spiked in. The V and J genes are TRBV15 and TRBJ2-3, with D possibly matching TRBD2 (6 bases). This CDR3 is CATSAGTLTDTQYF. In DNA, the CDR3 is TGTGCCACCAGCGCCGGGACTCTCACAGATACGCAGTATTTT.